These T cell receptor beta chains were read from a single sample in a study of cytomegalovirus exposure and HLA in healthy donors. Some clones are missing from TCRdb's copy, which holds only in-frame ones; the method was immunoSEQ multiplex PCR. The profile shows around 160,000 clones, over 75% of them singletons. Sequencing input: PBMCs. These receptors were taken from a man between 18 and 35 years old in good health and CMV-seropositive. Both conserved end residues are part of each CDR3. D genes are given only for firm matches. Size is stated for part of the rows, as once, few or many counts, or as a class when the clone is expanded.

NA	TRBV7-2	TRBJ1-6	NA	CASSRVLLNSPLHF	TGTGCCAGCAGCCGGGTTCTTCTAAATTCACCCCTCCACTTT
NA	TRBV2	TRBJ2-5	NA	CASSGRETQYF	TGTGCCAGCAGTGGCCGGGAGACCCAGTACTTC
NA	TRBV30	TRBJ2-7	NA	CAWSRMSLTGEQYF	TGTGCCTGGAGTCGGATGTCCCTTACGGGAGAGCAGTACTTC
NA	TRBV30	TRBJ1-2	few	CAWSVGQITNYGYTF	TGTGCCTGGAGTGTTGGACAGATCACTAACTATGGCTACACCTTC
NA	TRBV27	TRBJ2-7	NA	CASSSNVQGREQYF	TGTGCCAGCAGTTCTAACGTCCAGGGGCGGGAGCAGTACTTC
NA	TRBV19	TRBJ2-7	once	CASSIDFSDSGSSSKYEQYF	TGTGCCAGTAGTATAGATTTTTCGGACTCGGGATCGTCTTCAAAATACGAGCAGTACTTC
NA	TRBV7-9	TRBJ1-5	once	CASSLAQGHQPQHF	TGTGCCAGCAGCTTAGCACAGGGCCATCAGCCCCAGCATTTT
NA	TRBV7-9	TRBJ2-6	NA	CASSFWGLGSHSGANVLTF	TGTGCCAGCAGCTTTTGGGGCCTAGGTTCCCACTCTGGGGCCAACGTCCTGACTTTC
TRBD1	TRBV7-7	TRBJ1-3	NA	CASSSGTASGNTIYF	TGTGCTAGCAGCTCCGGGACAGCCTCTGGAAACACCATATATTTT
NA	TRBV7-8	TRBJ1-1	few	CASSPDPGDTEAFF	TGTGCCAGCAGCCCGGACCCCGGGGACACTGAAGCTTTCTTT
NA	TRBV5-4	TRBJ2-1	NA	CASSYPTSEQFF	TGTGCCAGCAGCTACCCAACCAGTGAGCAGTTCTTC
TRBD1	TRBV25-1	TRBJ2-2	once	CASRVDRATGELFF	TGTGCCAGCAGGGTCGACAGGGCCACCGGGGAGCTGTTTTTT
TRBD2	TRBV5-4	TRBJ2-7	NA	CASSLASGGSYEQYF	TGTGCCAGCAGCTTGGCTAGCGGGGGATCCTACGAGCAGTACTTC
NA	TRBV7-6	TRBJ2-7	NA	CASSLGARMYEQYF	TGTGCCAGCAGCTTAGGGGCAAGAATGTACGAGCAGTACTTC
TRBD1	TRBV5-4	TRBJ2-1	NA	CASSPRDRPYNEQFF	TGTGCCAGCAGCCCACGGGACAGACCTTACAATGAGCAGTTCTTC
TRBD1	TRBV5-4	TRBJ2-7	NA	CASSLVGQGALYEQYF	TGTGCCAGCAGCTTGGTTGGACAGGGGGCCCTCTACGAGCAGTACTTC
TRBD1	TRBV5-8	TRBJ1-4	NA	CASSTGDRTTNEKLFF	TGTGCCAGCAGTACAGGGGACCGGACAACTAATGAAAAACTGTTTTTT